This T cell receptor (beta chain) was obtained from a study of tumor-infiltrating lymphocytes in localized non-small cell lung cancer. Across the whole study: Some samples were collected after neoadjuvant chemotherapy; smokers, never-smokers and several histologies were included.

Profiling relied on immunoSEQ multiplex PCR, and the TCRdb table lists in-frame clones only, not all of them. The sample shows roughly 10,000 clones, 60% of them seen only once. Trimming removed 3 bases from V and 0 bases from J, with 6 bases in between. CDR1 is LNHDA and CDR2 is SQIVND in the germline V gene (reference sequence). CDR3 length: 14 residues. The sample taken for sequencing was uninvolved lung tissue not adjacent to the tumor. The chain combines TRBV19 with TRBJ2-1; no clear D gene. The source is a human donor with non-small cell lung cancer. CDR3 sequence: CASSMADSYNEQFF. In DNA form, the CDR3 reads TGTGCCAGTAGTATGGCTGACTCCTACAATGAGCAGTTCTTC.